These 8 T cell receptor beta chains were sequenced from one sample in a study of T-cell reconstitution after alpha-beta-depleted transplantation in children. Unique molecular identifiers were built into the TCRbeta library. Via MiXCR, TCRdb re-called the PCR reads, giving one row per CDR3 protein. This sample has about 590,000 distinct CDR3 sequences, with over 10% found just once. The material was PBMCs, mostly from graft donor cells, obtained 360 days after TCRalphabeta/CD19-depleted stem cell transplant. The receptors originated from a male patient younger than 18 who had a stem cell transplant for acute myeloid leukemia, so the T cells may come from the graft donor.

Turning to this clonotype: In this CDR3 the conserved last residue, phenylalanine or tryptophan, is missing, so a read error is likely. The V gene is TRBV5-1, the J gene TRBJ2-1; TRBD1 might be the D (5 bases). Trimming removed 9 bases from V and 7 bases from J, with 20 bases in between. From germline, CDR1 is SGHRS and CDR2 YFSETQ. This CDR3 has 14 residues. The CDR3 sequence: CATRPPGYSNEQFL. CDR3 DNA: TGCGCCACTCGACCCCCAGGGTATAGTAATGAGCAGTTCCTC.

DNA of the CDR3: TGTGCCACCAGTGATTTGAATAGTGGCACAGATACGCAGTATTTT. This sequence encodes CATSDLNSGTDTQYF. The gene calls are TRBV24-1 and TRBJ2-3, with D unclear. This CDR3 contains 15 residues. Trimming cost V 0 bases and J 1 base, with 7 bases left between them. Germline V lookup: CDR1 KGHDR, CDR2 SFDVKD.

This chain uses TRBV12-3 or TRBV12-4 with TRBJ2-7, with 8 positions matching TRBD1. Unmatched junction bases numbered 2, after V lost 5 bases and J lost 2 bases. The CDR3 spans 13 residues. CDR3 sequence: CASSTGGPYEQYF. In DNA form, the CDR3 reads TGTGCCAGCAGTACAGGGGGTCCCTACGAGCAGTACTTC.

CDR3 in DNA: TGCAGTGCTAGAGGCGCAGGTGATGAGCAGTTCTTC. Protein product: CSARGAGDEQFF. V and J are TRBV20-1 and TRBJ2-1, with unresolved D. The V end was cut by 1 base, the J end by 8 bases, with 9 bases between. CDR1 and CDR2 (germline): DFQATT, SNEGSKA (reference sequence). The CDR3 extends over 12 amino acids.

The V and J genes are TRBV27 and TRBJ2-5, with 7 bases aligning to TRBD1. This CDR3 is 16 amino acids long. Looked up from germline, CDR1 is MNHEY and CDR2 is SMNVEV (reference sequence). Unmatched junction bases numbered 12, after V lost 4 bases and J lost 4 bases. The CDR3 is CASSYRYRGLGETQYF. The CDR3 region has the DNA TGTGCCAGCAGTTATCGGTACAGGGGCCTGGGAGAGACCCAGTACTTC.

As DNA, the CDR3 is TGTGCCAGCTCAATAGACGGGGCCTACGAGCAGTACTTC. It translates to CASSIDGAYEQYF. The chain is built from TRBV18 and TRBJ2-7, with a weak D call TRBD2 (5 bases). The V end was cut by 5 bases, the J end by 2 bases, with 10 bases between. Germline assignment: CDR1 KGHSH and CDR2 LQKENI. This CDR3 region has 13 residues.

This clonotype was recorded a few times. The junction departs from the called germline gene at one end, perhaps through a read error. The rearrangement uses TRBV18 and TRBJ2-7, with D uncertain. This CDR3 region has 14 residues. Germline CDR1 reads KGHSH; CDR2 reads LQKENI. This CDR3 reads CASSPIRYSAEQHF. As DNA, the CDR3 is TGTGCCAGCTCACCTATACGATATTCGGCCGAGCAGCACTTC.

The rearrangement joins TRBV6-5 to TRBJ2-2, with 13 bases fitting TRBD2. The junction had 3 bases not matched to a gene; V was cut back by 4 bases and J by 1 base. This CDR3 has 17 residues. Per germline, CDR1 MNHEY and CDR2 SVGAGI. This chain's CDR3 is CASSWGLAGWNTGELFF. CDR3 bases: TGTGCCAGCAGTTGGGGACTAGCGGGATGGAACACCGGGGAGCTGTTTTTT.